One and the same sample provided the 27 T cell receptor beta chains below, sequenced in a study of shared clonotypes between healthy human individuals. Sequencing was performed with immunoSEQ multiplex PCR; in TCRdb, only in-frame clones are kept and a portion is missing. The repertoire consists of 200,000 to 250,000 clones, with 50% to 75% occurring once and the leading ten covering 11%. Sequenced sample: memory CD4+ T cells sorted from blood. Subset in this sample: CD45RA-negative fraction. Receptors originate from a man aged 25-45 years in good health.

The rearrangement uses TRBV19 and TRBJ2-3; 11 nucleotides agree with TRBD2. This CDR3 comprises 16 residues. Trimming at V came to 4 bases and at J to 6 bases, leaving 9 bases not matched to a gene. CDR1 and CDR2 (germline): LNHDA, SQIVND (reference sequence). In DNA, the CDR3 is TGTGCCAGTAGTACTAAACTAGCGGGAGAATATGATACGCAGTATTTT. Its protein is CASSTKLAGEYDTQYF.

The chain couples TRBV4-1 to TRBJ2-5; 15 positions match TRBD2. The V gene end was trimmed by 4 bases and the J gene end by 5 bases; junction bases not matched to a gene: 5. Germline lookup yields CDR1 MGHRA and CDR2 YSYEKL. The CDR3 spans 16 residues. As DNA, the CDR3 is TGCGCCAGCAGCCGGACCGGGACTAGCGGGAGGGAGACCCAGTACTTC. As protein: CASSRTGTSGRETQYF.

The rearrangement joins TRBV15 to TRBJ2-6; D might be TRBD1 (6 bases). This CDR3 has 16 residues. Germline CDR1 and CDR2: LNHNV and YYDKDF (reference sequence). The V gene lost 0 bases and the J gene lost 2 bases, with 8 bases spanning the gap. CDR3 bases: TGTGCCACCAGCAGAGAATCAGGGGCTGGGGCCAACGTCCTGACTTTC. Protein: CATSRESGAGANVLTF.

J is TRBJ1-1 and V is TRBV4-3; tentative D call: TRBD1 (5 bases). The germline V gene has CDR1 LGHNA and CDR2 YSLEER. The CDR3 spans 13 residues. V was cut by 4 bases and J by 6 bases, with 12 bases left in between. CDR3: CASSRSGFPEAFF. The CDR3 DNA is TGCGCCAGCAGCCGGTCAGGGTTCCCTGAAGCTTTCTTT.

The chain links TRBV6-1 to TRBJ2-1; D might be TRBD1 or TRBD2, each matching 5 bases. Germline V gene sequence: CDR1 MNHNS, CDR2 SASEGT. V was pared by 7 bases and J by 4 bases, with 11 bases between. The length of the CDR3 is 13 residues. The CDR3 sequence: CASIEGRYNEQFF. The CDR3 nucleotides are TGTGCCAGCATAGAGGGGCGATACAATGAGCAGTTCTTC.

This clone has ten or more counts. The chain is built from TRBV5-1 and TRBJ2-4; TRBD2 matches at 8 bases. Losses at the gene ends were 4 bases for V and 9 bases for J; bases not matched to a gene: 15. CDR1 and CDR2 from the germline V gene are SGHRS and YFSETQ. This CDR3 is built from 16 residues. This CDR3 is CASSAPSGGPSGIQYF. The CDR3 DNA follows: TGCGCCAGCAGCGCCCCCTCGGGAGGGCCTAGTGGCATTCAGTACTTC. The variable domain in full, completed from reference TRBV5-1 and TRBJ2-4, reads KAGVTQTPRYLIKTRGQQVTLSCSPISGHRSVSWYQQTPGQGLQFLFEYFSETQRNKGNFPGRFSGRQFSNSRSEMNVSTLELGDSALYLCASSAPSGGPSGIQYFGAGTRLSVL.

The chain couples TRBV6-5 to TRBJ1-2; no clear D. With 0 bases removed from V and 7 bases from J, the gap between germline ends came to 12 bases. The CDR3 runs 14 residues. CDR1 MNHEY and CDR2 SVGAGI come from the germline V gene. The DNA for the CDR3 is TGTGCCAGCAGTTACTCGATGGCGTGGGGTGGCTACACCTTC. It yields the protein CASSYSMAWGGYTF.

The J gene is TRBJ1-5, the V gene TRBV7-8, with TRBD1 as a possible D gene (5 bases). This CDR3 is 14 amino acids long. CDR1 and CDR2 from the germline V gene are SGHVS and FQNEAQ. Trimming removed 4 bases from V and 4 bases from J, with 11 bases in between. The CDR3 reads CASSSTALNQPQHF. In DNA, the CDR3 is TGTGCCAGCAGCTCGACAGCCTTGAATCAGCCCCAGCATTTT.

This chain uses TRBV9 with TRBJ2-1; 7 nucleotides match TRBD2. Trimming at V came to 3 bases and at J to 2 bases, leaving 8 bases not matched to a gene. This CDR3 has 16 amino acids. From germline, CDR1 is SGDLS and CDR2 YYNGEE. The CDR3 bases are TGTGCCAGCAGCGGACTAGCTGGAGGCACCTACAATGAGCAGTTCTTC. Its protein is CASSGLAGGTYNEQFF. Complete variable domain (other parts from reference TRBV9 and TRBJ2-1): DSGVTQTPKHLITATGQRVTLRCSPRSGDLSVYWYQQSLDQGLQFLIQYYNGEERAKGNILERFSAQQFPDLHSELNLSSLELGDSALYFCASSGLAGGTYNEQFFGPGTRLTVL.

Written as DNA, the CDR3 is TGTGCCAGCAGCTTGGGGAGAGCTTTCTTT. It translates to CASSLGRAFF. This sequence joins TRBV11-1 and TRBJ1-1; unclear D gene. Trimming stripped 3 bases from V and 10 bases from J, with 6 bases between. The CDR3 extends over 10 amino acids. Germline CDR1 is SGHAT and CDR2 is FQDESV (reference sequence). The whole variable domain, remainder taken from reference TRBV11-1 and TRBJ1-1, is EAEVAQSPRYKITEKSQAVAFWCDPISGHATLYWYRQILGQGPELLVQFQDESVVDDSQLPKDRFSAERLKGVDSTLKIQPAELGDSAMYLCASSLGRAFFGQGTRLTVV.

This clone has a handful of counts. The chain recombines TRBV2 with TRBJ1-2; D is uncertain. This CDR3 spans 15 amino acids. Germline V lookup: CDR1 SNHLY, CDR2 FYNNEI. V shed 5 bases and J shed 7 bases, with 20 bases lying between them. For the CDR3, the DNA is TGTGCCAGCAGTTATACCCAGGCGGTGTTGGGTGGCTACACCTTC. Protein sequence: CASSYTQAVLGGYTF. Complete variable domain (other parts from reference TRBV2 and TRBJ1-2): EPEVTQTPSHQVTQMGQEVILRCVPISNHLYFYWYRQILGQKVEFLVSFYNNEISEKSEIFDDQFSVERPDGSNFTLKIRSTKLEDSAMYFCASSYTQAVLGGYTFGSGTRLTVV.

The CDR3: CAIAPGDSPFSSNEKLFF. The CDR3 region has the DNA TGTGCCATCGCCCCGGGGGACAGTCCTTTTTCCTCAAATGAAAAACTGTTTTTT. This sequence joins TRBV10-3 and TRBJ1-4; TRBD1 aligns across 7 bases. Germline V gene data show CDR1 as ENHRY and CDR2 as SYGVKD. The CDR3 is 18 residues long. The V and J ends lost 8 bases and 5 bases, in that order; junction bases with no gene match: 20.

DNA of the CDR3: TGTGCCAGCTCACCAGGGCAGGGTGGCTTCGGAGAAAAACTGTTTTTT. It codes for CASSPGQGGFGEKLFF. J is TRBJ1-4 and V is TRBV18, with D maybe TRBD1 (5 bases). The CDR3 consists of 16 residues. The germline V gene encodes CDR1 KGHSH and CDR2 LQKENI. Trimming stripped 2 bases from V and 8 bases from J, with 18 bases between.

Comments on this clone: Being one base from a much bigger clone, this may be a read error. The chain is built from TRBV7-2 and TRBJ2-7; D gene unclear. Looked up from germline, CDR1 is SGHTA and CDR2 is FQGNSA. V was pared by 1 base and J by 6 bases, with 10 bases between. The CDR3 totals 13 residues. CDR3 amino acids: CASSLEAESEQYF. The DNA of the CDR3 is TGTGCCAGCAGCTTAGAGGCGGAATCCGAGCAGTACTTC.

The rearrangement links TRBV9 to TRBJ2-1; a weak D match, TRBD2 (6 bases). Trimming cost V 4 bases and J 8 bases, with 19 bases left between them. The CDR3 loop spans 15 amino acids. Germline loops: CDR1 SGDLS, CDR2 YYNGEE. Here the CDR3 reads CASSQMPGLGHEQFF. CDR3 bases: TGTGCCAGCAGCCAGATGCCGGGACTCGGACATGAGCAGTTCTTC.

The J gene is TRBJ1-2, the V gene TRBV7-9, with a weak D call TRBD1 (6 bases). Trimming left V 4 bases short and J 5 bases short, with 14 bases between. The V gene's germline CDR1 is SEHNR and CDR2 FQNEAQ (reference sequence). CDR3 length equals 14 residues. CDR3 residues: CASSSEGQGYGYTF. In DNA, the CDR3 is TGTGCCAGCAGCTCCGAAGGGCAGGGGTATGGCTACACCTTC.

This sequence joins TRBV18 and TRBJ2-1, with 10 bases fitting TRBD2. The CDR3 has 17 residues. V gave up 6 bases and J gave up 6 bases; unmatched junction bases: 14. Germline CDR1 is KGHSH and CDR2 is LQKENI. CDR3 sequence: CASSFLQLAGVGNEQFF. CDR3 coding DNA: TGTGCCAGCTCCTTCCTCCAGCTAGCGGGAGTCGGCAATGAGCAGTTCTTC.

This clone was seen a few times. This same CDR3 is encoded by further DNA sequences in the sample. The rearrangement joins TRBV7-2 to TRBJ1-4, with D possibly being TRBD1 (6 bases). The germline V gene has CDR1 SGHTA and CDR2 FQGNSA. Trimming removed 5 bases from V and 8 bases from J, with 9 bases in between. The CDR3 consists of 12 residues. This chain's CDR3 is CASSPQGEKLFF. DNA for the CDR3: TGTGCCAGCAGCCCCCAGGGGGAAAAACTGTTTTTT.

Note on this clone: A far bigger clonotype differs at one base, so this is likely a read error. The rearrangement uses TRBV6-6 and TRBJ1-2, with unresolved D. Germline V lookup: CDR1 MNHNY, CDR2 SVGAGI (reference sequence). This CDR3 contains 14 residues. With 5 bases removed from V and 3 bases from J, the gap between germline ends came to 13 bases. The CDR3 DNA reads as TGTGCCAGCAGTCCCAATTTGAGGGACTATGGCTACACCTTC. This translates into CASSPNLRDYGYTF.

The count of this clone is one. This chain joins TRBV19 and TRBJ2-7; D may be TRBD1 (5 bases). This CDR3 is 11 amino acids long. Trimming took off 3 bases at V and 10 bases at J, with 10 bases between the two ends. The germline V gene has CDR1 LNHDA and CDR2 SQIVND (reference sequence). The CDR3 sequence: CASSMGQLQYF. Here the CDR3 DNA reads TGTGCCAGTAGTATGGGGCAGCTTCAGTACTTC.

The chain joins TRBV5-4 to TRBJ2-2; 7 nucleotides line up with TRBD2. After removal of 0 bases from V and 5 bases from J, the junction contained 7 bases not matched to a gene. The CDR3 runs 16 residues. The V gene's germline CDR1 is SGHNT and CDR2 YYREEE (reference sequence). The CDR3 DNA sequence: TGTGCCAGCAGCTTGGGGGAGGGAGTTCGTACCGGGGAGCTGTTTTTT. This sequence encodes CASSLGEGVRTGELFF.

The gene calls are TRBV6-1 and TRBJ1-2; a weak D match, TRBD1 (6 bases). CDR1 and CDR2 from the germline V gene are MNHNS and SASEGT. CDR3 length: 12 amino acids. The V gene lost 7 bases and the J gene lost 7 bases, with 13 bases spanning the gap. This chain's CDR3 is CASMGGAVGYTF. CDR3 coding DNA: TGTGCCAGCATGGGGGGCGCGGTTGGCTACACCTTC.

Only a few counts were recorded for this clone. The V gene is TRBV29-1, the J gene TRBJ1-2; 9 bases agree with TRBD1. The CDR3 totals 14 residues. V dropped 5 bases and J dropped 2; count of bases not matched to a gene: 6. Germline CDR1 reads SQVTM; CDR2 reads ANQGSEA. The CDR3 DNA reads as TGCAGCGTTATAATGGGGACAGGGAACTATGGCTACACCTTC. This sequence encodes CSVIMGTGNYGYTF.

The sample holds a few counts of this clone. The rearrangement uses TRBV2 and TRBJ2-7, with 9 bases aligning to TRBD1. The V gene's germline CDR1 is SNHLY and CDR2 FYNNEI. CDR3 length: 16 residues. The V gene end was trimmed by 7 bases and the J gene end by 1 base; junction bases not matched to a gene: 11. The CDR3 bases are TGTGCCAGCACCCCAGCGGGGACAGGGTCTTCCTACGAGCAGTACTTC. Translating it yields CASTPAGTGSSYEQYF.

This sequence joins TRBV28 and TRBJ2-7, with D maybe TRBD1 (6 bases). CDR3 length: 14 residues. CDR1 is MDHEN and CDR2 is SYDVKM in the germline V gene. Trimming pared 5 bases from V and 3 bases from J, leaving 14 bases between. Here the CDR3 DNA reads TGTGCCAGCAGTGTACAGGGCCCTCTCTACGAGCAGTACTTC. It encodes CASSVQGPLYEQYF.

The chain links TRBV11-2 to TRBJ2-7; D is undetermined. The CDR3 contains 12 residues. Germline V gene data show CDR1 as SGHAT and CDR2 as FQNNGV. V lost 3 bases, J lost 9 bases, and 12 bases lay in between. The CDR3 here is CASSLGSPGQYF. In nucleotides, the CDR3 is TGTGCCAGCAGCTTGGGATCCCCGGGGCAGTACTTC. Filled out from reference TRBV11-2 and TRBJ2-7, the complete variable domain reads EAGVAQSPRYKIIEKRQSVAFWCNPISGHATLYWYQQILGQGPKLLIQFQNNGVVDDSQLPKDRFSAERLKGVDSTLKIQPAKLEDSAVYLCASSLGSPGQYFGPGTRLTVT.

The rearrangement joins TRBV5-1 to TRBJ2-5, with D possibly matching TRBD1 (6 bases). The CDR3 has 15 amino acids. The V end was cut by 0 bases, the J end by 1 base, with 10 bases between. Germline-derived CDR1 and CDR2 are SGHRS and YFSETQ. The CDR3 nucleotides read TGCGCCAGCAGCTTGGGATGGGACACCCAAGAGACCCAGTACTTC. Protein product: CASSLGWDTQETQYF.